This T cell receptor beta chain appears in the sequencing data of a study of sequential checkpoint blockade in melanoma. Data came from immunoSEQ multiplex PCR; TCRdb stores just in-frame clones and leaves some out. The table lists around 9,500 clones, more than 20% of them singletons. In its sample, this clone is large (0.1 to 1%). This CDR3 has 15 amino acids. V was clipped by 5 bases and J by 2 bases, with 16 bases between them. Germline values: CDR1 SGDLS, CDR2 YYNGEE. The sample's treatment: randomized to nivolumab then ipilimumab (arm A) or the reverse (arm B). This sequence was found in a human donor with melanoma. Here the sequenced sample was tumor tissue (inferred from file names), taken from a patient given nivolumab and ipilimumab in sequence. The rearrangement joins TRBV9 to TRBJ2-5, with D maybe TRBD2 (5 bases). In nucleotides, the CDR3 is TGTGCCAGCAGACGGGGAGCGTATCGGCAAGAGACCCAGTACTTC. Translating gives CASRRGAYRQETQYF.